This record concerns one TCR beta chain sequence. The target antigen is unknown. Relative to the germline gene, one junction end is altered; a read error may explain this. Germline loops: CDR1 SSHAT, CDR2 FNYEAQ (reference sequence). This CDR3 region has 17 residues. This specimen belongs to a study of cytomegalovirus exposure and HLA in healthy donors. The study's findings and limits: As a later analysis revealed, most CMV-associated TCR beta chains appeared HLA-restricted.

Researchers ran the PCR with 60 Vbeta and 13 Jbeta primers. Profiled with immunoSEQ multiplex PCR; TCRdb holds only in-frame clones, not every one. The sample includes roughly 200,000 clones, 70% to 80% seen only once; the top ten take about 1.9%. Source material: PBMCs. V gene TRBV7-7 combines with J gene TRBJ2-1; TRBD2 aligns across 7 bases. This clonotype originated in a young man in good health and CMV-seronegative. DNA for the CDR3: TGTGCTAGCAGCCCCGCGATAGCGCGGGAGTCCTACAATGAGCAGTTCTTC. Translating gives CASSPAIARESYNEQFF.